A selection of T cell receptor beta chains follows, all from one sample in a study of shared clonotypes between healthy human individuals. Profiling relied on immunoSEQ multiplex PCR, and the TCRdb table lists in-frame clones only, not all of them. The repertoire consists of more than 2,000,000 clones, with just over 90% occurring once and the leading ten covering about 0.13%. The sample consisted of naive CD4+ T cells sorted from blood. These receptors all stem from a young man in good health. The CDR3 runs from the conserved cysteine through the conserved F or W. Fields, in order: V gene, clone size, D gene, CDR3 protein. A D gene is named only where the DNA matches it firmly. Size is stated for part of the rows, as once, few or many counts, or as a class when the clone is expanded.

>TRBV4-1|once|-
CASSHPNDWEKLFF
>TRBV6-1|-|TRBD1
CASRGTGAYEQYF
>TRBV11-3|-|-
CASSSDSSGANVLTF
>TRBV9|-|TRBD2
CASSGSGGKTDTQYF
>TRBV7-4|once|-
CASPCSTRGSATGNTIYF
>TRBV18|-|-
CASSPEKKGTEAFF
>TRBV10-3|-|TRBD1
CAISETGGSYEQYF
>TRBV6-1|-|TRBD1
CASIITGTGVTEAFF
>TRBV5-6|-|-
CASSLRETGLSGGYTF
>TRBV30|-|-
CAWSFRDGRNTIYF
>TRBV10-2|-|-
CASSDTGFYGYTF
>TRBV18|-|-
CASSPRTANTGELFF
>TRBV5-3|-|-
CAREIGGLNTEAFF
>TRBV2|once|-
CASSIRGPAKNIQYF
>TRBV19|-|TRBD2
CASSMEAGTSGRAWLYEQFF
>TRBV7-9|few|-
CASSFIFGYTF
>TRBV6-6|-|-
CASRRTFPYEQYF
>TRBV10-2|few|-
CASLSQNYGYTF
>TRBV7-9|few|TRBD2
CASSPSGSSYNEQFF
>TRBV6-1|-|TRBD1
CASSEQGAPREKLFF
>TRBV5-6|-|-
CASSLRASYGYTF
>TRBV7-9|-|-
CASSLDWSGLRRETQYF
>TRBV4-1|-|-
CASSRGTVDSPLHF
>TRBV6-5|-|TRBD2
CASSYSNSGVTQYF
>TRBV5-4|-|TRBD1
CASSLSPRDRASSYEQYF
>TRBV4-3|-|TRBD1
CASSQGQGFHYEQYF
>TRBV19|-|-
CATSRVKQETQYF
>TRBV5-4|-|TRBD2
CASSPVQRGGPYEQYF
>TRBV20-1|once|-
CSAPYQETQYF
>TRBV18|-|TRBD1
CASSRQGYTDTQYF
>TRBV7-2|once|-
CASSLQGNTEAFF
>TRBV6-5|-|TRBD1
CASIDRGGDTQYF